A selection of T cell receptor beta chains follows, all from one sample in a study of blood T cell repertoires in COVID-19. TCRdb keeps only in-frame clones here, not all; method: immunoSEQ multiplex PCR. Counted here are 300,000 to 400,000 clones, 85% occurring once; the ten biggest clones make up roughly 7.8%. Specimen: peripheral blood. These receptors all stem from a human donor in a cohort sampled during active COVID-19. Each CDR3 is given with its conserved first and last residue. The order of the fields is CDR3 protein, J gene, V gene.

CDR3 protein: CASSYTRGWGGYTF
J gene: TRBJ1-2
V gene: TRBV6-5

CDR3 protein: CSVEDPGTGEKLFF
J gene: TRBJ1-4
V gene: TRBV29-1

CDR3 protein: CASGRLVVGDEQFF
J gene: TRBJ2-1
V gene: TRBV3-1/TRBV3-2

CDR3 protein: CASSQEKSSYNEQFF
J gene: TRBJ2-1
V gene: TRBV4-1

CDR3 protein: CSALFEKLFF
J gene: TRBJ1-4
V gene: TRBV20-1

CDR3 protein: CASSPRVNYGYTF
J gene: TRBJ1-2
V gene: TRBV9

CDR3 protein: CASSQDLTGGSSEAFF
J gene: TRBJ1-1
V gene: TRBV4-1

CDR3 protein: CASSYLGTGVTDTQYF
J gene: TRBJ2-3
V gene: TRBV6-5

CDR3 protein: CASSLGAGGPDSTDTQYF
J gene: TRBJ2-3
V gene: TRBV5-4

CDR3 protein: CASSLASPDTQYF
J gene: TRBJ2-3
V gene: TRBV27

CDR3 protein: CAIMAGVGEKLFF
J gene: TRBJ1-4
V gene: TRBV10-3

CDR3 protein: CARDYPGLAGGVPYNEQFF
J gene: TRBJ2-1
V gene: TRBV24-1

CDR3 protein: CASSEDSQETQYF
J gene: TRBJ2-5
V gene: TRBV2

CDR3 protein: CASSQPGVNYGYTF
J gene: TRBJ1-2
V gene: TRBV4-2

CDR3 protein: CATHLESGLAGKSSYEQYF
J gene: TRBJ2-7
V gene: TRBV27

CDR3 protein: CASTPLAGATNTQYF
J gene: TRBJ2-3
V gene: TRBV19

CDR3 protein: CASSSDRENSPLHF
J gene: TRBJ1-6
V gene: TRBV7-8

CDR3 protein: CASSSGQSQPQHF
J gene: TRBJ1-5
V gene: TRBV7-9

CDR3 protein: CAWSATSGTGKKEQYF
J gene: TRBJ2-7
V gene: TRBV30

CDR3 protein: CASSLTRTSGSYNEQFF
J gene: TRBJ2-1
V gene: TRBV5-1

CDR3 protein: CASRAGSTDTQYF
J gene: TRBJ2-3
V gene: TRBV7-3

CDR3 protein: CASSFGGTYEQYF
J gene: TRBJ2-7
V gene: TRBV7-9

CDR3 protein: CASSPVQTYTGELFF
J gene: TRBJ2-2
V gene: TRBV18

CDR3 protein: CASSVTGTSWREQFF
J gene: TRBJ2-1
V gene: TRBV9

CDR3 protein: CASSSWTGGRGPEAFF
J gene: TRBJ1-1
V gene: TRBV5-1

CDR3 protein: CAWSAGGLDRYNSPLHF
J gene: TRBJ1-6
V gene: TRBV30

CDR3 protein: CAWSVGGNQPQHF
J gene: TRBJ1-5
V gene: TRBV30

CDR3 protein: CAWAETHRYGYTF
J gene: TRBJ1-2
V gene: TRBV30

CDR3 protein: CASSDAGGPDTQYF
J gene: TRBJ2-3
V gene: TRBV6-4

CDR3 protein: CASSPQGGPYEQYF
J gene: TRBJ2-7
V gene: TRBV6-5

CDR3 protein: CASSPRGQEDWSTEAFF
J gene: TRBJ1-1
V gene: TRBV6-9

CDR3 protein: CSDVGGSDFNYGYTF
J gene: TRBJ1-2
V gene: TRBV29-1

CDR3 protein: CASSLQRGAGDTQYF
J gene: TRBJ2-3
V gene: TRBV4-1

CDR3 protein: CASSLQGANEQFF
J gene: TRBJ2-1
V gene: TRBV11-3

CDR3 protein: CASSLQGALNEQYF
J gene: TRBJ2-7
V gene: TRBV11-2

CDR3 protein: CASSLGSDSRDNEQFF
J gene: TRBJ2-1
V gene: TRBV5-1

CDR3 protein: CAWSVGLGQPQHF
J gene: TRBJ1-5
V gene: TRBV30

CDR3 protein: CASTRGQTIMNTEAFF
J gene: TRBJ1-1
V gene: TRBV11-1

CDR3 protein: CASSSSGRPYEQYF
J gene: TRBJ2-7
V gene: TRBV5-4

CDR3 protein: CASSQGSGGGNSPLHF
J gene: TRBJ1-6
V gene: TRBV14

CDR3 protein: CASSLDLGETQYF
J gene: TRBJ2-5
V gene: TRBV7-8

CDR3 protein: CASSLRTSGGMDTQYF
J gene: TRBJ2-3
V gene: TRBV5-1

CDR3 protein: CASSPSSGDIYEQYF
J gene: TRBJ2-7
V gene: TRBV9

CDR3 protein: CASKERSYNEQFF
J gene: TRBJ2-1
V gene: TRBV2

CDR3 protein: CSASIPAGYGYTF
J gene: TRBJ1-2
V gene: TRBV20-1

CDR3 protein: CASSQEDDRYNSPLHF
J gene: TRBJ1-6
V gene: TRBV3-1/TRBV3-2

CDR3 protein: CASSARGREVNTEAFF
J gene: TRBJ1-1
V gene: TRBV2

CDR3 protein: CASRGTANQPQHF
J gene: TRBJ1-5
V gene: TRBV5-8